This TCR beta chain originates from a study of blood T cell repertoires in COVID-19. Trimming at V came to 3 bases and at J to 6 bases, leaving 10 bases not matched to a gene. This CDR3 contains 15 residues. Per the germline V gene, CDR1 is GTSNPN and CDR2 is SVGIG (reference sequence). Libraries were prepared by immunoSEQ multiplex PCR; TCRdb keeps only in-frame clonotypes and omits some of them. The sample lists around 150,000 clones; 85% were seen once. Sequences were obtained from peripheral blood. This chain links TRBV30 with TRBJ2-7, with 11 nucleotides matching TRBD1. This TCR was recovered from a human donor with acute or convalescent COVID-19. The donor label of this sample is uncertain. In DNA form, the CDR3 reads TGTGCCTGGAGCGCTCCCGGGACAGGGGGGGTCGAGCAGTACTTC. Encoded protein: CAWSAPGTGGVEQYF.